The source of this T cell receptor beta chain is a study of shared clonotypes between healthy human individuals. Study as a whole: Three plates were used per donor for CD4 naive, three for CD4 memory, two for CD8 naive and one for CD8 memory.

This clone has just one count. No antigen is known for it. Every subset had its genomic DNA shared out evenly among several immunoSEQ plates. Original methodology: Junction-only sequences produced by ImmunoSEQ had no quality scores, so filtering differed. Clones were read by immunoSEQ multiplex PCR, and TCRdb kept only the in-frame ones, dropping some. V and J calls and clone size are as listed in that table; D and trimming were resolved from the DNA. The profile shows about 1 million clones, roughly 80% of them singletons. General study findings and limits: As a rule, naive subsets had a larger estimated richness than memory subsets.

Trimming stripped 4 bases from V and 2 bases from J, with 12 bases between. CDR1 and CDR2 from the germline V gene are SGDLS and YYNGEE. This CDR3 has 14 amino acids. The receptor was derived from a man younger than 35 in good health. The rearrangement links TRBV9 to TRBJ1-2; a possible D gene is TRBD1 (5 bases). Specimen: memory CD4+ T cells sorted from blood. Subset defined: CD45RA-negative fraction. CDR3: CASSPTGTNYGYTF. CDR3 DNA: TGTGCCAGCAGCCCCACGGGGACGAACTATGGCTACACCTTC.